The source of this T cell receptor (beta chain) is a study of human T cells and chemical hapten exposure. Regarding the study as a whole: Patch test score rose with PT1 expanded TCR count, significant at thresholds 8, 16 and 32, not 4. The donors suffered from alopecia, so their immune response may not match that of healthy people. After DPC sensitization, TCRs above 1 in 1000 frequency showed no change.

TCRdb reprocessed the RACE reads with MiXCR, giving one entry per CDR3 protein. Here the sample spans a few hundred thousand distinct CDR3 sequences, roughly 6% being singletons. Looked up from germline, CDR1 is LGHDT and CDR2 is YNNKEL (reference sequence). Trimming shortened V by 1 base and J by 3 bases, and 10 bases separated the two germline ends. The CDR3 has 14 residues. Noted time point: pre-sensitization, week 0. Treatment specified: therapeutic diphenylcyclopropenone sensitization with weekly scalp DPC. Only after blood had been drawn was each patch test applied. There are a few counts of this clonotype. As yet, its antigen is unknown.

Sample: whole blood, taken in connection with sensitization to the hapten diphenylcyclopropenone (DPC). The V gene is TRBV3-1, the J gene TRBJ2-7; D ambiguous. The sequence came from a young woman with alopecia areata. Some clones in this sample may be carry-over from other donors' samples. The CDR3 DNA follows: TGTGCCAGCAGCCAAGGCAACCTCTACTACGAGCAGTACTTC. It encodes CASSQGNLYYEQYF.